This TCR beta chain emerged from a study of response to subunit inactivated influenza vaccine. Study results and caveats: The authors suggested that every seasonal influenza vaccination recruits few new T cells.

TCRdb analysed the RT-PCR reads with MiXCR anew, one entry per CDR3 protein. The sample records around 750,000 distinct CDR3 sequences, 21% being singletons. This clonotype was detected a few times. Its antigen is as yet unknown. Germline V lookup: CDR1 SGHRS, CDR2 YFSETQ. CDR3 length equals 14 residues. V lost 0 bases to trimming and J lost 4 bases; unmatched junction nucleotides: 2. The input for sequencing was PBMCs from blood, taken 5 to 6 days after vaccination. This chain joins TRBV5-1 and TRBJ2-3; 7 bases are shared with TRBD1. The receptor was derived from a man over 45 who received an inactivated influenza vaccine. CDR3 in DNA: TGCGCCAGCAGCTTGGGGGACAGTGCAGATACGCAGTATTTT. Translated, it gives CASSLGDSADTQYF.